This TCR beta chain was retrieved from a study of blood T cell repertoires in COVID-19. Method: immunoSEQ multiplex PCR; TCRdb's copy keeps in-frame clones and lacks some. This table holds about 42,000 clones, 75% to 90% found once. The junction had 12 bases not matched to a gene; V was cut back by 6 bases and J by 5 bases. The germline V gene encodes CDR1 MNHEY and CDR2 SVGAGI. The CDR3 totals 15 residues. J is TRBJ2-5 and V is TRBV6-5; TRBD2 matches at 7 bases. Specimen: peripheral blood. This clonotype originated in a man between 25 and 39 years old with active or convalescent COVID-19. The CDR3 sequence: CASSPGLGSQETQYF. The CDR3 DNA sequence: TGTGCCAGCAGCCCCGGACTAGGCTCCCAGGAGACCCAGTACTTC.